This section outlines one TCR beta chain sequence together with its context. This sample's treatment: oral pan-JAK inhibitor, 5-10 mg twice daily. The CDR3 consists of 15 residues. V shed 4 bases, J shed 3 bases, and the junction held 8 bases outside the gene matches. The germline gives CDR1 GTSNPN, CDR2 SVGIG (reference sequence). The sequencing template was cDNA reverse transcribed from extracted RNA. Only in-frame clones appear in the TCRdb table, and some are missing; sequencing was by immunoSEQ multiplex PCR. Of 110,000 or so clones listed, about 54% are singletons. The sample is drawn from a study of CD8+ T cells in alopecia areata.

This sequence originates from a human donor with alopecia areata. Material: CD8+ T cells sorted from blood, obtained at week 4, from a patient treated with tofacitinib. The chain couples TRBV30 to TRBJ2-7; 11 bases match TRBD2. The CDR3 DNA is TGTGCCTGGAACCCCGGACTAGCGGGTAACTACGAGCAGTACTTC. Residues: CAWNPGLAGNYEQYF.